This TCR beta chain was observed in a study of blood T cell repertoires in COVID-19. Study background: Spain, Italy and the United States supplied samples that represented acute and convalescent COVID-19. T cells, B-cell-depleted T cells, or PBMCs provided the cDNA or gDNA that served as material.

Deletions cut 8 bases from V and 0 bases from J, with 12 bases between. Looked up from germline, CDR1 is LNHDA and CDR2 is SQIVND (reference sequence). The CDR3 is 14 amino acids. Under the authors' procedure: From reference gene primer amplification, estimates of nucleated cell counts were derived. Repertoires were generated with immunoSEQ multiplex PCR, while TCRdb's copy carries only in-frame clones and drops some. V, J and clone size reflect that table, while D and trimming were determined from the DNA. This table has under 200,000 clones, roughly 87% appearing once. V gene TRBV19 combines with J gene TRBJ2-3, with D perhaps matching TRBD1 (6 bases). The TCR sequence derives from a woman aged 60-70 years who had recovered from COVID-19. The material sequenced was peripheral blood. The CDR3 bases are TGTGCCAGTCGTGAACAGGGAAGCACAGATACGCAGTATTTT. Its protein product is CASREQGSTDTQYF.